This T cell receptor beta chain was identified during a study of sequential checkpoint blockade in melanoma. Germline V gives CDR1 MGHRA, CDR2 YSYEKL. The CDR3 spans 18 residues. V lost 0 bases and J lost 0; bases outside the gene matches: 8. Indicated treatment: randomized to nivolumab then ipilimumab (arm A) or the reverse (arm B). Study conclusions and caveats: Clinical benefit was about 30 times likelier when tumor T-cell fraction and clonality increased.

This clone was seen a handful of times. Its antigen is still unknown. Generated by immunoSEQ multiplex PCR, the TCRdb table keeps only in-frame clones and is missing some. Counted here are about 2,500 clones, around 21% occurring once; the ten biggest clones make up under 25%. Sequenced material: tumor tissue (inferred from file names), taken from a patient given nivolumab and ipilimumab in sequence. This sequence joins TRBV4-1 and TRBJ1-3; 7 nucleotides agree with TRBD1. The clonotype comes from a human donor with melanoma. CDR3: CASSQDRRGPNSGNTIYF. The DNA for the CDR3 is TGCGCCAGCAGCCAAGATCGAAGGGGGCCTAACTCTGGAAACACCATATATTTT.